This T cell receptor (beta chain) was sequenced for a study of blood T cell repertoires in COVID-19 (dated by TCRdb to about 2020). As for the study more broadly: Collaborator samples came from the United States, Italy and Spain and covered acute and convalescent phases of COVID-19. The material from the prospective study consisted of cDNA or gDNA derived from T cells, B-cell-depleted T cells, or PBMCs. Deeply sampled blood TCRbeta repertoires from subjects exposed to, actively infected with, or recovered from COVID-19 were included in the dataset. The repertoires were released in a freely available public database intended as a resource for research on the immune response to SARS-CoV-2. The samples were drawn from two sources: the first 160 participants of the ongoing ImmuneRACE study, and 1,200 or so subjects contributed by 6 global collaborators. Nearly every sample came with metadata listing a de-identified subject ID, COVID-19 status, age in years and sex. Where available, HLA class I and class II types were obtained from metadata supplied by the sample provider rather than from assay-based typing.

The collaborating institutions used their own protocols to collect whole blood in K2EDTA tubes. For TCRbeta analysis, collaborator samples were shipped as frozen whole blood, as isolated PBMCs, or as DNA extracted from either sample type. The immunoSEQ Assay, a bias-controlled multiplex PCR, was used to amplify TCRbeta CDR3 regions from genomic DNA. Processing in the source paper ran as follows. The number of nucleated cells in each sample was estimated from the amplification of reference gene primers within the assay. To quantify the absolute abundance of each unique TCRbeta CDR3 rearrangement, sequence reads were collapsed and filtered. For each sample, productive Simpson clonality was calculated by taking the square root of Simpson's diversity index across productive rearrangements. TCRdb re-hosts the immuneACCESS table, in-frame sequences only. Its copies lack some clones; in the studies checked, an unresolved V gene accounts for under half of them, and the cause for the rest is not known. V, J and clone size were drawn from that table, and D and trimming were deduced from the DNA. Counted in this sample were about 330,000 clones; approximately 87% of them appeared once. The ten largest clones represent more than 3% of the sample.

The germline V gene provides CDR1 MGHRA and CDR2 YSYEKL. From its cysteine to its phenylalanine, the CDR3 spans 14 amino acids. Only the CDR3 portion is preserved as DNA: 42 bases, with reading frame beginning at the first base. V is clipped by 1 base and J by 2 bases, and the sequence between their germline boundaries is 9 bases long. Overall study results and their limits: The amount of clinical and demographic metadata varied by source and participant and was provided uncurated.

For this clone: The target of this receptor is not known. Base qualities are not recorded, but no much larger clone differs from it by a single base.

This clonotype was sampled from a woman between 45 and 60 years old with active or convalescent COVID-19. The receptor chain draws on TRBV4-1 and TRBJ2-7; the D gene is possibly TRBD1, with 6 bases matching. The source material was peripheral blood. CDR3 protein: CASSQVQGTYEQYF. DNA sequence: TGCGCCAGCAGCCAAGTGCAGGGGACCTACGAGCAGTACTTC.